This T cell receptor (beta chain) stems from a study of blood T cells in healthy people across ages. Overall study context: Researchers report that template switching captured about one barcoded beta molecule per two T cells. General study results and limits: Investigators treated diversity estimates from one million T cells as underestimates. The CMV status of each donor remained undetermined, and this could have confounded shifts in expanded clonotypes.

The CDR3 extends over 11 amino acids. V was trimmed by 8 bases and J by 5 bases, leaving 9 bases between them. Germline V gene lookup returns CDR1 KGHSH and CDR2 LQKENI. This clonotype was seen repeatedly, ten times or more. What it binds is unknown. Using a J-beta primer mix together with a sample-barcoded 5' primer, a second PCR was run for about 6 to 11 cycles. TCRdb passed the 5' RACE reads through MiXCR, listing each CDR3 protein once. The sample shows hundreds of thousands of distinct CDR3 sequences, 56% of them seen only once. The specimen was blood. This TCR came from a man between 35 and 55 years old in good health. The chain links TRBV18 to TRBJ2-5; no definite D call. For the CDR3, the DNA is TGTGCCAGCAGTCCGGCGGAGACCCAGTACTTC. Translated: CASSPAETQYF.